The following is a TCR beta chain sequence with its context. The sample originates from a study of control samples from healthy donors and cancer patients. Only in-frame clones appear in the TCRdb table, and some are missing; sequencing was by immunoSEQ multiplex PCR. Of roughly 70,000 clones listed, 84% were seen once; the top ten hold under 30%. V shed 7 bases, J shed 0 bases, and the junction held 8 bases outside the gene matches. CDR3 length equals 15 residues. Germline CDR1 and CDR2: MDHEN and SYDVKM. Sequenced material: blood. The receptor was isolated from a man aged 45-60 years in good health. The V and J genes are TRBV28 and TRBJ2-7; 8 bases fit TRBD1. CDR3 amino acids: CASTEGQAFSYEQYF. DNA of the CDR3: TGTGCCAGCACCGAGGGACAGGCATTCTCCTACGAGCAGTACTTC.